The 27 T cell receptor beta chains given below trace back to one sample, sequenced in a study of blood T cell repertoires in COVID-19. Profiling relied on immunoSEQ multiplex PCR, and the TCRdb table lists in-frame clones only, not all of them. Of about 300,000 clones listed, about nine tenths were seen once; the top ten hold around 4.6%. Material for sequencing was PBMCs or T cells enriched from blood (not recorded which). All receptors come from a man younger than 40 who had recovered from COVID-19.

The chain has TRBV4-1 and TRBJ1-2; the D is unclear. Trimming removed 3 bases at V and 2 bases at J, with 10 bases between. CDR1 is MGHRA and CDR2 is YSYEKL in the germline V gene. CDR3 length equals 14 residues. The CDR3 bases are TGCGCCAGCAGCCACGGGGTTGCGAACTATGGCTACACCTTC. Protein product: CASSHGVANYGYTF.

Only one count was recorded for this clone. The chain uses TRBV7-8 and TRBJ2-1; 8 positions agree with TRBD2. The V gene's germline CDR1 is SGHVS and CDR2 FQNEAQ. After removal of 5 bases from V and 4 bases from J, the junction contained 10 bases not matched to a gene. This CDR3 comprises 16 residues. DNA for the CDR3: TGTGCCAGCAGCCCAGGGAGGCGGGGGGATTACAATGAGCAGTTCTTC. This codes for CASSPGRRGDYNEQFF.

This chain uses TRBV10-3 with TRBJ1-5, with D perhaps matching TRBD1 (6 bases). The CDR3 has 15 residues. Germline loops: CDR1 ENHRY, CDR2 SYGVKD. The V and J ends lost 6 bases and 0 bases respectively, with 12 bases between them. The CDR3 loop is CAIRRTEDSNQPQHF. The DNA of the CDR3 is TGTGCCATCAGACGGACAGAGGATAGCAATCAGCCCCAGCATTTT.

Only a few counts were recorded for this clone. The chain carries TRBV25-1 and TRBJ1-3; weak D call: TRBD1 (5 bases). The germline gives CDR1 MGHDK, CDR2 SYGVNS. Trimming stripped 4 bases from V and 4 bases from J, with 11 bases between. The CDR3 is made up of 14 amino acids. Written as DNA, the CDR3 is TGTGCCAGCAGTGGAAGGGGTTTCGGAAACACCATATATTTT. Translated: CASSGRGFGNTIYF.

This chain links TRBV5-1 with TRBJ1-1; the match to TRBD1 covers 10 bases. CDR1 is SGHRS and CDR2 is YFSETQ in the germline V gene. The CDR3 has 14 amino acids. V lost 3 bases and J lost 5; bases outside the gene matches: 4. The CDR3 reads CASSSGTGVTEAFF. The CDR3 DNA follows: TGCGCCAGCAGCTCCGGGACAGGGGTGACTGAAGCTTTCTTT.

The V and J genes are TRBV2 and TRBJ2-1; D gene uncertain. The germline V gene encodes CDR1 SNHLY and CDR2 FYNNEI. CDR3 length: 15 amino acids. V was shortened by 6 bases and J by 4 bases, with 16 bases between the two germline ends. This CDR3 is CASSDNLGSYNEQFF. The DNA for the CDR3 is TGTGCCAGCAGCGACAATTTGGGCTCGTACAATGAGCAGTTCTTC.

The chain is built from TRBV11-2 and TRBJ2-7, with D possibly matching TRBD2 (6 bases). The germline V gene encodes CDR1 SGHAT and CDR2 FQNNGV. Trimming took 6 bases from V and 3 from J, leaving 12 bases between them. The CDR3 runs 13 residues. The chain's CDR3 is CASRRSGGYEQYF. The CDR3 DNA is TGTGCCAGCAGGCGTAGCGGAGGCTACGAGCAGTACTTC. Supplemented by reference TRBV11-2 and TRBJ2-7, the full variable domain reads EAGVAQSPRYKIIEKRQSVAFWCNPISGHATLYWYQQILGQGPKLLIQFQNNGVVDDSQLPKDRFSAERLKGVDSTLKIQPAKLEDSAVYLCASRRSGGYEQYFGPGTRLTVT.

Note on this clone: Other DNA sequences of this sample code for an identical CDR3. This chain links TRBV10-3 with TRBJ2-6; a possible D gene is TRBD1 (6 bases). CDR1 is ENHRY, CDR2 SYGVKD, per germline. The ends were cut back, 4 bases at V and 2 bases at J, with 6 bases in the middle. This CDR3 comprises 14 residues. The CDR3 bases are TGTGCCATCAGTGCAGGGGCTGGGGCCAACGTCCTGACTTTC. It encodes CAISAGAGANVLTF.

This clone was counted only a few times. J is TRBJ1-6 and V is TRBV11-2, with D maybe TRBD1 (5 bases). Germline V CDR1 and CDR2: SGHAT, FQNNGV. V lost 1 base, J lost 5 bases, and 9 bases lay in between. This CDR3 contains 15 residues. Here the CDR3 DNA reads TGTGCCAGCAGCTTAGGATCGACAGATAATTCACCCCTCCACTTT. Protein sequence: CASSLGSTDNSPLHF.

The chain recombines TRBV30 with TRBJ1-5; D unclear. Germline V gives CDR1 GTSNPN, CDR2 SVGIG (reference sequence). The CDR3 consists of 13 residues. Trimming left V 5 bases short and J 2 bases short, with 10 bases between. The chain's CDR3 is CAWDKWGNQPQHF. CDR3 nucleotide sequence: TGTGCCTGGGACAAATGGGGCAATCAGCCCCAGCATTTT.

This chain's CDR3 is CASDGQGPQETQYF. For the CDR3, the DNA is TGTGCCAGCGACGGACAGGGGCCACAAGAGACCCAGTACTTC. The chain employs TRBV6-5 and TRBJ2-5; 9 bases agree with TRBD1. This CDR3 region has 14 residues. After removal of 8 bases from V and 2 bases from J, the junction contained 6 bases not matched to a gene. Germline CDR1 and CDR2: MNHEY and SVGAGI.

The rearrangement links TRBV5-4 to TRBJ2-7; 11 nucleotides match TRBD2. CDR1 and CDR2 (germline): SGHNT, YYREEE (reference sequence). The CDR3 consists of 16 residues. With V trimmed by 4 bases and J by 3 bases, 9 bases remained unmatched. The CDR3 nucleotides read TGTGCCAGCAGCCCCTCCCCTAGCGGGAGGCGCTACGAGCAGTACTTC. Translating it yields CASSPSPSGRRYEQYF.

The chain combines TRBV21-1 with TRBJ2-5; TRBD1, the D gene given by the table, was not confirmed from the DNA. TRBV21-1 is assigned pseudogene status. The CDR3 runs 16 residues. CDR3 sequence reads: CASSKPDRGGQETQYF. The CDR3 nucleotides are TGTGCCAGCAGCAAACCCGACAGGGGCGGGCAAGAGACCCAGTACTTC.

The chain joins TRBV5-6 to TRBJ2-3, with D possibly matching TRBD2 (6 bases). The V gene's germline CDR1 is SGHDT and CDR2 YYEEEE. Between the trimmed V and J ends, which lost 3 bases and 0 bases, there was a span of 14 bases. The CDR3 sequence is 16 residues long. The chain's CDR3 is CASSWRDFASTDTQYF. The CDR3 DNA reads as TGTGCCAGCAGCTGGCGGGACTTCGCTAGCACAGATACGCAGTATTTT.

This clone has a single count. The chain uses TRBV6-5 and TRBJ2-7; TRBD2 might be the D (5 bases). Deletions cut 0 bases from V and 3 bases from J, with 9 bases between. This CDR3 comprises 14 residues. Per the germline V gene, CDR1 is MNHEY and CDR2 is SVGAGI. CDR3 amino acids: CASSYSGGLYEQYF. DNA of the CDR3: TGTGCCAGCAGTTACTCAGGCGGGCTCTACGAGCAGTACTTC.

This chain joins TRBV7-9 and TRBJ2-1, with TRBD2 identical over 11 bases. The germline V gene encodes CDR1 SEHNR and CDR2 FQNEAQ (reference sequence). The V segment lost 5 bases and the J segment 5 bases; nucleotides outside the gene matches: 2. The CDR3 totals 14 residues. The CDR3 nucleotides are TGTGCCAGCAGCCGACTAGCGGGGCACAATGAGCAGTTCTTC. It is translated as CASSRLAGHNEQFF.

This clone was found many times. The V and J genes are TRBV4-1 and TRBJ1-6; TRBD1 might be the D (5 bases). The germline gives CDR1 MGHRA, CDR2 YSYEKL. The V end lost 1 base, the J end lost 7 bases, and 11 bases lay between the germline ends. The CDR3 loop spans 15 amino acids. The CDR3 bases are TGCGCCAGCAGCCAAGCGGGAGGGGTCAATTCACCCCTCCACTTT. It specifies CASSQAGGVNSPLHF.

The chain carries TRBV11-2 and TRBJ2-7; TRBD1 aligns across 11 bases. There are 13 residues in the CDR3. In germline, CDR1 is SGHAT, CDR2 FQNNGV. With V trimmed by 3 bases and J by 7 bases, 2 bases remained unmatched. In DNA form, the CDR3 reads TGTGCCAGCAGCTTGGGACAGGGGGGGGAGCAGTACTTC. Residues: CASSLGQGGEQYF.

V usage is TRBV5-4 and J usage is TRBJ1-1, with TRBD1 matching 11 bases. The CDR3 spans 17 residues. Germline trimming cut 3 bases from V and 0 bases from J; bases unmatched to any gene: 7. Germline lookup yields CDR1 SGHNT and CDR2 YYREEE (reference sequence). CDR3 sequence: CASSSRTGGPMNTEAFF. The CDR3 region has the DNA TGTGCCAGCAGCTCAAGGACAGGGGGCCCTATGAACACTGAAGCTTTCTTT.

This chain links TRBV19 with TRBJ1-5; TRBD1 matches at 9 bases. Trimming cost V 4 bases and J 3 bases; bases outside gene matches: 7. Per germline, CDR1 LNHDA and CDR2 SQIVND (reference sequence). CDR3 length: 16 amino acids. The CDR3 loop is CASSRLPQGANQPQHF. CDR3 in DNA: TGTGCCAGTAGTAGATTGCCACAGGGGGCCAATCAGCCCCAGCATTTT.

This chain links TRBV19 with TRBJ1-3; TRBD1 matches at 8 bases. The CDR3 covers 15 residues. After removal of 4 bases from V and 1 base from J, the junction contained 3 bases not matched to a gene. Germline V gene lookup returns CDR1 LNHDA and CDR2 SQIVND (reference sequence). The CDR3 loop reads CASSTRQGSGNTIYF. The CDR3 nucleotides are TGTGCCAGTAGTACGAGACAGGGGTCTGGAAACACCATATATTTT.

The CDR3 spells CASSQDSLAISYEQYF. CDR3 DNA: TGCGCCAGCAGCCAAGATAGTCTAGCGATCTCCTACGAGCAGTACTTC. The chain links TRBV4-1 to TRBJ2-7, with D perhaps TRBD2 (6 bases). The CDR3 is 16 amino acids. V gave up 0 bases and J gave up 0 bases, with 12 bases separating them. CDR1 and CDR2 from the germline V gene are MGHRA and YSYEKL.

This sequence joins TRBV3-1 (or the pseudogene TRBV3-2) and TRBJ1-1, with 8 bases matching TRBD1. CDR3 length equals 14 residues. Germline lookup yields CDR1 LGHDT and CDR2 YNNKEL (reference sequence). V lost 3 bases, J lost 1 base, and 1 base stayed unmatched. The CDR3 sequence: CASSHQGANTEAFF. The CDR3 nucleotides read TGTGCCAGCAGCCACCAGGGGGCGAACACTGAAGCTTTCTTT.

This rearrangement joins TRBV24-1 to TRBJ2-3; TRBD1 matches 8 bases. The J segment lost 6 bases and the V segment lost 0 bases, leaving 10 bases of the junction unmatched. CDR3 size: 17 residues. From germline, CDR1 is KGHDR and CDR2 SFDVKD. The CDR3 DNA reads TGTGCCACCAGTGATTTGCACGGGCAGGGGGCGGCCGATACGCAGTATTTT. Protein product: CATSDLHGQGAADTQYF.

The chain couples TRBV6-5 to TRBJ2-5; the D is unclear. The CDR3 length is 16 residues. Trimming removed 2 bases from V and 6 bases from J, with 19 bases in between. CDR1 and CDR2 (germline): MNHEY, SVGAGI. The CDR3 reads CASSYGSSGVRKTQYF. The DNA for the CDR3 is TGTGCCAGCAGTTACGGGTCCAGTGGAGTCCGGAAGACCCAGTACTTC.

J is TRBJ2-1 and V is TRBV27; TRBD2 aligns across 9 bases. Germline CDR1 and CDR2: MNHEY and SMNVEV (reference sequence). Trimming at V came to 1 base and at J to 9 bases, leaving 10 bases not matched to a gene. CDR3 length equals 16 residues. CDR3 DNA: TGTGCCAGCAGTTTATTGCTAGCGGGACCAAAGGGTGAGCAGTTCTTC. It specifies CASSLLLAGPKGEQFF.

V gene TRBV29-1 combines with J gene TRBJ1-1, with a tentative D call TRBD1 (5 bases). This CDR3 has 11 amino acids. The V end was cut by 8 bases, the J end by 4 bases, with 11 bases between. The germline CDR1 and CDR2 sequences are SQVTM and ANQGSEA. CDR3 nucleotide sequence: TGCAGCCTGGGGGGGGGCACTGAAGCTTTCTTT. Its protein product is CSLGGGTEAFF.